These T cell receptor beta chains were read from a single sample in a study of blood T cell repertoires in COVID-19. Sequencing was performed with immunoSEQ multiplex PCR; in TCRdb, only in-frame clones are kept and a portion is missing. Altogether 150,000 to 200,000 clones are present, about 84% being singletons, with the ten largest covering 4.5% to 7.5%. The specimen was PBMCs or T cells enriched from blood (not recorded which). These receptors were obtained from a man in his forties who had recovered from COVID-19. CDR3s include the opening cysteine and the closing phenylalanine or tryptophan. The D gene is left open where the match is weak. Size values are once, few and many counts, or a class for expanded clones, and some rows have none.

CDR3 protein: CASSLEGPNSPLHF
CDR3 DNA: TGTGCCAGCAGCTTGGAGGGACCTAATTCACCCCTCCACTTT
clone size: NA
V gene: TRBV7-9
CDR3 length: 14
D gene: NA
J gene: TRBJ1-6

CDR3 protein: CASSVVADHNSPLHF
CDR3 DNA: TGTGCCAGCAGCGTAGTGGCGGATCATAATTCACCCCTCCACTTT
clone size: NA
V gene: TRBV9
CDR3 length: 15
D gene: NA
J gene: TRBJ1-6

CDR3 protein: CASSLGDSPGGYTF
CDR3 DNA: TGCGCCAGCAGCTTGGGGGATTCCCCGGGGGGCTACACCTTC
clone size: NA
V gene: TRBV5-1
CDR3 length: 14
D gene: NA
J gene: TRBJ1-2

CDR3 protein: CASSPRGHEQFF
CDR3 DNA: TGTGCCAGCAGTCCCCGGGGTCATGAGCAGTTCTTC
clone size: NA
V gene: TRBV12-3/TRBV12-4
CDR3 length: 12
D gene: NA
J gene: TRBJ2-1

CDR3 protein: CASSPGQGAGNTIYF
CDR3 DNA: TGTGCCAGCAGCCCGGGACAGGGGGCTGGAAACACCATATATTTT
clone size: NA
V gene: TRBV5-4
CDR3 length: 15
D gene: TRBD1
J gene: TRBJ1-3

CDR3 protein: CSSQDTEAFF
CDR3 DNA: TGCAGCTCTCAGGACACTGAAGCTTTCTTT
clone size: NA
V gene: TRBV29-1
CDR3 length: 10
D gene: NA
J gene: TRBJ1-1

CDR3 protein: CASSLGAGLNTEAFF
CDR3 DNA: TGTGCCAGCAGCTTAGGGGCCGGATTGAACACTGAAGCTTTCTTT
clone size: NA
V gene: TRBV7-6
CDR3 length: 15
D gene: NA
J gene: TRBJ1-1

CDR3 protein: CASARQGANSPLHF
CDR3 DNA: TGTGCCAGTGCCAGACAGGGGGCGAATTCACCCCTCCACTTT
clone size: once
V gene: TRBV2
CDR3 length: 14
D gene: TRBD1
J gene: TRBJ1-6

CDR3 protein: CASTRDRRPTNTEAFF
CDR3 DNA: TGTGCCAGTACCCGGGACAGACGCCCGACGAACACTGAAGCTTTCTTT
clone size: NA
V gene: TRBV19
CDR3 length: 16
D gene: TRBD1
J gene: TRBJ1-1

CDR3 protein: CASRDRPNTEAFF
CDR3 DNA: TGTGCCAGCAGAGACAGACCGAACACTGAAGCTTTCTTT
clone size: NA
V gene: TRBV6-5
CDR3 length: 13
D gene: NA
J gene: TRBJ1-1

CDR3 protein: CASSREDRGSSYNSPLHF
CDR3 DNA: TGTGCCAGCAGCCGAGAAGACAGGGGATCTTCCTATAATTCACCCCTCCACTTT
clone size: NA
V gene: TRBV4-2
CDR3 length: 18
D gene: TRBD1
J gene: TRBJ1-6

CDR3 protein: CASSPWGTSGGLSETQYF
CDR3 DNA: TGTGCCAGCAGCCCCTGGGGGACTAGCGGGGGCCTTTCGGAGACCCAGTACTTC
clone size: NA
V gene: TRBV7-6
CDR3 length: 18
D gene: TRBD2
J gene: TRBJ2-5

CDR3 protein: CAGGGFSGRAGANVLTF
CDR3 DNA: TGTGCCGGCGGGGGATTCTCCGGCAGGGCTGGGGCCAACGTCCTGACTTTC
clone size: NA
V gene: TRBV2
CDR3 length: 17
D gene: TRBD2
J gene: TRBJ2-6

CDR3 protein: CASSAVSFGGQNIQYF
CDR3 DNA: TGTGCCAGCAGCGCAGTGAGCTTCGGGGGGCAGAACATTCAGTACTTC
clone size: NA
V gene: TRBV9
CDR3 length: 16
D gene: NA
J gene: TRBJ2-4

CDR3 protein: CASSDKSSGNTIYF
CDR3 DNA: TGTGCCAGCAGTGACAAGTCCTCTGGAAACACCATATATTTT
clone size: NA
V gene: TRBV7-3
CDR3 length: 14
D gene: NA
J gene: TRBJ1-3

CDR3 protein: CAWSAGNVLTF
CDR3 DNA: TGTGCCTGGAGTGCCGGGAACGTCCTGACTTTC
clone size: many
V gene: TRBV30
CDR3 length: 11
D gene: NA
J gene: TRBJ2-6

CDR3 protein: CSVAGFSHSGNTIYF
CDR3 DNA: TGCAGCGTAGCAGGGTTCTCCCACTCTGGAAACACCATATATTTT
clone size: NA
V gene: TRBV29-1
CDR3 length: 15
D gene: NA
J gene: TRBJ1-3

CDR3 protein: CASSPPGSPSYNEQFF
CDR3 DNA: TGTGCCAGCTCACCACCGGGCAGTCCCTCCTACAATGAGCAGTTCTTC
clone size: NA
V gene: TRBV18
CDR3 length: 16
D gene: NA
J gene: TRBJ2-1

CDR3 protein: CASSLAGGLDTEAFF
CDR3 DNA: TGCGCCAGCAGCCTCGCCGGCGGGCTTGACACTGAAGCTTTCTTT
clone size: NA
V gene: TRBV4-1
CDR3 length: 15
D gene: NA
J gene: TRBJ1-1

CDR3 protein: CASSFFGADTEAFF
CDR3 DNA: TGTGCCAGCAGCTTCTTTGGAGCGGACACTGAAGCTTTCTTT
clone size: NA
V gene: TRBV7-9
CDR3 length: 14
D gene: NA
J gene: TRBJ1-1

CDR3 protein: CASTAGAYNEQFF
CDR3 DNA: TGTGCCAGCACAGCGGGGGCCTACAATGAGCAGTTCTTC
clone size: NA
V gene: TRBV7-9
CDR3 length: 13
D gene: TRBD2
J gene: TRBJ2-1

CDR3 protein: CASSPPRGGGDNEQFF
CDR3 DNA: TGTGCCAGCAGTCCCCCCCGCGGGGGCGGAGACAATGAGCAGTTCTTC
clone size: NA
V gene: TRBV9
CDR3 length: 16
D gene: NA
J gene: TRBJ2-1

CDR3 protein: CAGSEALANTEAFF
CDR3 DNA: TGTGCCGGCAGTGAAGCGTTAGCGAACACTGAAGCTTTCTTT
clone size: NA
V gene: TRBV6-1
CDR3 length: 14
D gene: NA
J gene: TRBJ1-1

CDR3 protein: CASSLVDRSYGYTF
CDR3 DNA: TGCGCCAGCAGCTTGGTCGACAGATCCTATGGCTACACCTTC
clone size: NA
V gene: TRBV5-1
CDR3 length: 14
D gene: NA
J gene: TRBJ1-2

CDR3 protein: CASSQDSTNSYTF
CDR3 DNA: TGTGCCAGCAGCCAAGATTCAACGAACAGCTACACCTTC
clone size: NA
V gene: TRBV14
CDR3 length: 13
D gene: NA
J gene: TRBJ1-2

CDR3 protein: CASSLGPVRLYEQYF
CDR3 DNA: TGTGCCAGCAGCTTAGGGCCTGTGAGACTCTACGAGCAGTACTTC
clone size: NA
V gene: TRBV7-8
CDR3 length: 15
D gene: NA
J gene: TRBJ2-7

CDR3 protein: CASSLLGTSGETDTQYF
CDR3 DNA: TGTGCCAGCAGTCTCCTCGGGACTAGCGGGGAAACAGATACGCAGTATTTT
clone size: NA
V gene: TRBV28
CDR3 length: 17
D gene: TRBD2
J gene: TRBJ2-3

CDR3 protein: CASSAGTSGDTQYF
CDR3 DNA: TGTGCCAGCAGCGCCGGGACTAGCGGAGATACGCAGTATTTT
clone size: NA
V gene: TRBV7-2
CDR3 length: 14
D gene: TRBD2
J gene: TRBJ2-3

CDR3 protein: CAWSTPGGRETQYF
CDR3 DNA: TGTGCCTGGAGTACACCAGGGGGCCGAGAGACCCAGTACTTC
clone size: NA
V gene: TRBV30
CDR3 length: 14
D gene: TRBD1
J gene: TRBJ2-5

CDR3 protein: CAWEPFPGGKKGDTQYF
CDR3 DNA: TGTGCCTGGGAGCCTTTTCCTGGAGGGAAGAAGGGAGATACGCAGTATTTT
clone size: NA
V gene: TRBV30
CDR3 length: 17
D gene: NA
J gene: TRBJ2-3

CDR3 protein: CASSLGGTGKSEAFF
CDR3 DNA: TGTGCCAGCAGCTTGGGGGGGACTGGAAAATCTGAAGCTTTCTTT
clone size: NA
V gene: TRBV5-4
CDR3 length: 15
D gene: NA
J gene: TRBJ1-1

CDR3 protein: CASRSTGGGTEAFF
CDR3 DNA: TGTGCCAGCAGGTCGACAGGGGGGGGCACTGAAGCTTTCTTT
clone size: NA
V gene: TRBV6-6
CDR3 length: 14
D gene: TRBD1
J gene: TRBJ1-1

CDR3 protein: CASSLGWGQNTEAFF
CDR3 DNA: TGTGCCAGCAGCTTGGGTTGGGGGCAGAACACTGAAGCTTTCTTT
clone size: once
V gene: TRBV5-6
CDR3 length: 15
D gene: NA
J gene: TRBJ1-1

CDR3 protein: CASRPPGVHTYEAFF
CDR3 DNA: TGTGCCAGTAGACCCCCGGGTGTCCACACCTATGAAGCTTTCTTT
clone size: NA
V gene: TRBV19
CDR3 length: 15
D gene: NA
J gene: TRBJ1-1

CDR3 protein: CASSELGAGSPLHF
CDR3 DNA: TGTGCCAGCAGTGAACTCGGGGCGGGATCACCCCTCCACTTT
clone size: NA
V gene: TRBV6-1
CDR3 length: 14
D gene: NA
J gene: TRBJ1-6

CDR3 protein: CASSSYGGGRNGYTF
CDR3 DNA: TGTGCCAGCAGCTCCTATGGAGGGGGCCGGAATGGCTACACCTTC
clone size: NA
V gene: TRBV7-2
CDR3 length: 15
D gene: TRBD1
J gene: TRBJ1-2

CDR3 protein: CASSAGARDMNTEAFF
CDR3 DNA: TGTGCCAGCAGCGCCGGGGCAAGGGACATGAACACTGAAGCTTTCTTT
clone size: NA
V gene: TRBV5-6
CDR3 length: 16
D gene: NA
J gene: TRBJ1-1

CDR3 protein: CASSLAIGASTNEKLFF
CDR3 DNA: TGTGCCAGCAGCTTAGCGATAGGGGCCTCAACTAATGAAAAACTGTTTTTT
clone size: NA
V gene: TRBV7-6
CDR3 length: 17
D gene: NA
J gene: TRBJ1-4

CDR3 protein: CASSLVRGDNNEQFF
CDR3 DNA: TGCGCCAGCAGCTTGGTGCGGGGGGACAACAATGAGCAGTTCTTC
clone size: NA
V gene: TRBV5-1
CDR3 length: 15
D gene: TRBD2
J gene: TRBJ2-1

CDR3 protein: CATLPPPHRTVMETQYF
CDR3 DNA: TGTGCCACCCTCCCTCCTCCCCACAGGACGGTGATGGAGACCCAGTACTTC
clone size: NA
V gene: TRBV2
CDR3 length: 17
D gene: NA
J gene: TRBJ2-5

CDR3 protein: CASRTGGGGNTIYF
CDR3 DNA: TGTGCCAGCAGGACAGGGGGCGGTGGAAACACCATATATTTT
clone size: NA
V gene: TRBV2
CDR3 length: 14
D gene: TRBD1
J gene: TRBJ1-3

CDR3 protein: CASSSTGTYGYTF
CDR3 DNA: TGTGCCAGCAGTTCGACAGGGACCTATGGCTACACCTTC
clone size: NA
V gene: TRBV27
CDR3 length: 13
D gene: TRBD1
J gene: TRBJ1-2

CDR3 protein: CASRTGEVHYGYTF
CDR3 DNA: TGTGCCAGCAGGACAGGGGAAGTTCACTATGGCTACACCTTC
clone size: NA
V gene: TRBV2
CDR3 length: 14
D gene: TRBD1
J gene: TRBJ1-2

CDR3 protein: CASSPPGQNQPQHF
CDR3 DNA: TGTGCCAGCAGTCCCCCGGGACAAAATCAGCCCCAGCATTTT
clone size: NA
V gene: TRBV6-5
CDR3 length: 14
D gene: NA
J gene: TRBJ1-5

CDR3 protein: CASSSGETQYF
CDR3 DNA: TGTGCCAGCAGCTCGGGAGAGACCCAGTACTTC
clone size: NA
V gene: TRBV3-1/TRBV3-2
CDR3 length: 11
D gene: NA
J gene: TRBJ2-5

CDR3 protein: CASSFGLPSYNEQFF
CDR3 DNA: TGTGCCAGCAGCTTCGGACTACCTTCCTACAATGAGCAGTTCTTC
clone size: NA
V gene: TRBV7-2
CDR3 length: 15
D gene: NA
J gene: TRBJ2-1

CDR3 protein: CASSLRGRVGYTF
CDR3 DNA: TGTGCCAGCAGTTTAAGGGGTCGGGTCGGCTACACCTTC
clone size: NA
V gene: TRBV12-3/TRBV12-4
CDR3 length: 13
D gene: NA
J gene: TRBJ1-2